The clone carrying this T cell receptor beta chain occurred a few times. This specimen belongs to a study of T-cell reconstitution after alpha-beta-depleted transplantation in children. Preparation of the TCRbeta library involved a method that used unique molecular identifiers. TCRdb redid the calling of the PCR reads with MiXCR, one entry per CDR3 protein. The table has roughly 350,000 distinct CDR3 sequences, approximately 10% seen once; the top ten hold roughly 2.5%. V was clipped by 5 bases and J by 0 bases, with 23 bases between them. The CDR3 has 19 amino acids. CDR1 SGHVS and CDR2 FNYEAQ come from the germline V gene.

This sequence originates from a human donor who donated a stem cell graft to a child with acute lymphoblastic leukemia. The sample here was PBMCs from the stem cell graft donor, taken from the stem cell graft. V and J are TRBV7-6 and TRBJ2-1; D may match TRBD1 or TRBD2 (5 bases each). CDR3 loop: CASSPPPGTHGDSYNEQFF. The CDR3 DNA follows: TGTGCCAGCAGCCCCCCGCCCGGGACCCATGGAGACTCCTACAATGAGCAGTTCTTC.